This TCR beta chain emerged from a study of blood T cell repertoires in COVID-19. Living in under 30 US areas, the participants were between roughly 18 and 90 years of age. This clone was seen once. V lost 1 base and J lost 0, with 6 bases in between. Germline CDR1 and CDR2: SGHNT and YENEEA. The CDR3 covers 14 residues. Original analysis: The authors estimated nucleated cell counts from reference gene primer amplification. Data came from immunoSEQ multiplex PCR; TCRdb stores just in-frame clones and leaves some out. Clone size and the V and J calls come from that table; the DNA yielded D and trimming. The sample holds about 440,000 clones, about 92% seen once.

V usage is TRBV11-3 and J usage is TRBJ2-5, with a weak D call TRBD2 (5 bases). This receptor was identified in a man aged 18 to 30 who had recovered from COVID-19. Sequencing was performed on PBMCs or T cells enriched from blood (not recorded which). CDR3 sequence reads: CASSLGGDQETQYF. CDR3 nucleotides: TGTGCCAGCAGCTTAGGGGGAGACCAAGAGACCCAGTACTTC.